Listed here are 23 T cell receptor beta chains from one sample, sequenced in a study of T cells in Graves' hyperthyroidism and ophthalmopathy. What was amplified from RNA transcripts were TCR beta CDR3 regions. A set of HTBI primers served as the primers for a first-round RT-PCR of the TCR CDR3. TCRdb reanalysed the multiplex PCR reads using MiXCR and keeps one entry per CDR3 protein. Of 550,000 to 700,000 distinct CDR3 sequences detected, approximately 14% appear once; the ten largest clones hold 4.3%. The sequenced material came from blood. All receptors derive from a woman in her thirties or forties with Graves' ophthalmopathy.

The table lists this clonotype with many counts. Its ends do not fully match the called genes, so a read error is possible. The V call is TRBV2, the J call TRBJ2-7, with 8 bases aligning to TRBD2. This CDR3 contains 16 residues. The germline V gene has CDR1 SNHLY and CDR2 FYNNEI. The CDR3 loop is CTSSELSGTASYEQYF. The CDR3 DNA sequence: TGTACCAGCAGTGAACTTAGCGGGACGGCGTCCTACGAGCAGTACTTC. Full variable domain (missing parts from reference TRBV2 and TRBJ2-7): EPEVTQTPSHQVTQMGQEVILRCVPISNHLYFYWYRQILGQKVEFLVSFYNNEISEKSEIFDDQFSVERPDGSNFTLKIRSTKLEDSAMYFCTSSELSGTASYEQYFGPGTRLTVT.

At least ten counts were recorded for this clonotype. This sequence joins TRBV2 and TRBJ1-2; 7 bases align to TRBD1. V dropped 3 bases and J dropped 5; count of bases not matched to a gene: 3. Germline CDR1 reads SNHLY; CDR2 reads FYNNEI. This CDR3 spans 13 amino acids. Here the CDR3 reads CASSDGTAYGYTF. CDR3 sequence (DNA): TGTGCCAGCAGTGACGGGACAGCGTATGGCTACACCTTC.

The chain combines TRBV18 with TRBJ2-7; TRBD2 matches at 10 bases. The V and J ends lost 4 bases and 0 bases, in that order; junction bases with no gene match: 15. Germline V gives CDR1 KGHSH, CDR2 LQKENI. CDR3 length equals 19 residues. This CDR3 is CASSHTRTSGRRSSYEQYF. CDR3 sequence (DNA): TGTGCCAGCTCACACACAAGGACTAGCGGCAGACGTAGCTCCTACGAGCAGTACTTC.

The table lists this clonotype with many counts. CDR3 protein: CASTGGAGGRETQYF. The CDR3 region has the DNA TGTGCCAGCACCGGGGGGGCAGGGGGCAGAGAGACCCAGTACTTC. The rearrangement links TRBV28 to TRBJ2-5; either TRBD1 or TRBD2 may supply D (8 bases each). The CDR3 sequence is 15 residues long. V gave up 7 bases and J gave up 4 bases, with 19 bases separating them. CDR1 and CDR2 from the germline V gene are MDHEN and SYDVKM.

In its sample, this clonotype was seen many times. This rearrangement joins TRBV27 to TRBJ2-7, with 9 bases lining up with TRBD2. Germline CDR1 and CDR2: MNHEY and SMNVEV (reference sequence). The CDR3 runs 17 residues. V trimming: 5 bases; J trimming: 5 bases; junction bases outside the gene matches: 16. CDR3 loop: CASSDGASGTARNEQYF. The CDR3 nucleotides are TGTGCCAGCAGTGACGGGGCTAGCGGGACTGCTAGGAACGAGCAGTACTTC.

The rearrangement uses TRBV7-9 and TRBJ2-7, with D perhaps TRBD1 (5 bases). The CDR3 sequence is 13 residues long. CDR1 is SEHNR, CDR2 FQNEAQ, per germline (reference sequence). V was shortened by 5 bases and J by 5 bases, with 13 bases between the two germline ends. The CDR3 protein is CASSLQEINEQYF. CDR3 sequence (DNA): TGTGCCAGCAGCCTACAGGAGATCAACGAGCAGTACTTC.

There are many counts of this clonotype. V and J are TRBV19 and TRBJ1-3; no clear D. Trimming took 5 bases from V and 0 from J, leaving 8 bases between them. Germline values: CDR1 LNHDA, CDR2 SQIVND (reference sequence). This CDR3 is built from 14 residues. The CDR3 bases are TGTGCCAGTAGTGGCGGATTCTCTGGAAACACCATATATTTT. Encoded protein: CASSGGFSGNTIYF.

This clonotype was observed at least ten times. The CDR3 spells CASSFYPGPDQYEQYF. The CDR3 DNA is TGTGCCAGCAGTTTCTATCCCGGACCAGACCAATACGAGCAGTACTTC. The chain uses TRBV27 and TRBJ2-7, with D unresolved. The V end lost 3 bases, the J end lost 4 bases, and 19 bases lay between the germline ends. The germline V gene encodes CDR1 MNHEY and CDR2 SMNVEV (reference sequence). The CDR3 spans 16 residues.

This clonotype was seen many times. The rearrangement joins TRBV3-1 to TRBJ2-5, with TRBD2 matching over 12 bases. From germline, CDR1 is LGHDT and CDR2 YNNKEL (reference sequence). J gave up 2 bases and V 4 bases, and 5 bases lay outside the gene matches. There are 16 residues in the CDR3. The CDR3 DNA sequence: TGTGCCAGCAGCCCACGGACTAGCGGGATACAAGAGACCCAGTACTTC. Translation: CASSPRTSGIQETQYF.

This clonotype was observed a handful of times. The chain employs TRBV5-1 and TRBJ2-7; 9 nucleotides align to TRBD1. V shed 5 bases and J 3 bases; nucleotides not matched to a gene: 3. CDR3 length: 13 residues. Germline loops: CDR1 SGHRS, CDR2 YFSETQ. Here the CDR3 DNA reads TGCGCCAGCAGGAGGGGACAGGGCTACGAGCAGTACTTC. This translates into CASRRGQGYEQYF.

This clonotype was seen many times. The V gene is TRBV20-1, the J gene TRBJ1-1; 9 nucleotides match TRBD1. The V and J ends lost 0 bases and 7 bases, in that order; junction bases with no gene match: 9. Germline V gene data show CDR1 as DFQATT and CDR2 as SNEGSKA (reference sequence). The CDR3 is 15 amino acids. CDR3 nucleotide sequence: TGCAGTGCTAGAGACACGGGACAGGGCCCCATTGAAGCTTTCTTT. Protein: CSARDTGQGPIEAFF.

This chain links TRBV25-1 with TRBJ2-2; 12 positions agree with TRBD1. CDR3 size: 18 residues. The germline V gene encodes CDR1 MGHDK and CDR2 SYGVNS. V lost 1 base and J lost 5; bases outside the gene matches: 8. The CDR3 protein is CASSELLGQGAKTGELFF. The CDR3 nucleotides are TGTGCCAGCAGTGAATTGTTGGGACAGGGGGCAAAGACCGGGGAGCTGTTTTTT.

This clonotype was seen many times. The chain couples TRBV15 to TRBJ1-6; 8 nucleotides match TRBD1. Germline lookup yields CDR1 LNHNV and CDR2 YYDKDF (reference sequence). J gave up 9 bases and V 4 bases, and 11 bases lay outside the gene matches. There are 16 residues in the CDR3. The DNA of the CDR3 is TGTGCCACCAGCATGGGTAGGACAGGGAATGGTTCACCCCTCCACTTT. Its translation is CATSMGRTGNGSPLHF. Variable domain in full (rest from reference TRBV15 and TRBJ1-6): DAMVIQNPRYQVTQFGKPVTLSCSQTLNHNVMYWYQQKSSQAPKLLFHYYDKDFNNEADTPDNFQSRRPNTSFCFLDIRSPGLGDTAMYLCATSMGRTGNGSPLHFGNGTRLTVT.

In DNA form, the CDR3 reads TGTGCCTGGAGTCAAACAACAGGGGGCGGTCAGCCCCAGCATTTT. It codes for CAWSQTTGGGQPQHF. The chain employs TRBV30 and TRBJ1-5; TRBD1 matches at 9 bases. This CDR3 comprises 15 residues. The germline CDR1 and CDR2 sequences are GTSNPN and SVGIG (reference sequence). Trimming took 2 bases from V and 6 from J; bases not matched to a gene: 8.

This clonotype occurred a few times. Mismatch with germline at one junction end may stem from a read error. The chain uses TRBV24-1 and TRBJ2-4, with D uncertain. Germline CDR1 KGHDR, CDR2 SFDVKD. This CDR3 comprises 15 residues. CDR3 sequence reads: CATSDSSIAKDIQYF. In DNA form, the CDR3 reads TGTGCCACCAGTGATTCCTCCATAGCCAAAGACATTCAGTACTTC.

This clonotype was seen at least ten times. The rearrangement joins TRBV6-2 or TRBV6-3 to TRBJ2-7, with 11 bases matching TRBD2. The V gene end was trimmed by 2 bases and the J gene end by 6 bases; junction bases not matched to a gene: 24. The length of the CDR3 is 21 residues. Germline CDR1 MNHEY, CDR2 SVGEGT. CDR3 in amino acids: CASSYPTSGRNRRPWRGEQYF. CDR3 sequence (DNA): TGTGCCAGCAGTTACCCTACTAGCGGGAGAAACCGAAGGCCTTGGCGGGGCGAGCAGTACTTC.

V and J are TRBV12-5 and TRBJ2-2; 7 bases fit TRBD1. V lost 6 bases, J lost 0 bases, and 13 bases stayed unmatched. The germline CDR1 and CDR2 sequences are LGHNT and FRNRAP. CDR3 length: 18 amino acids. Here the CDR3 reads CASGPGQSTFANTGELFF. The CDR3 nucleotides read TGTGCTAGTGGCCCGGGACAGTCAACCTTCGCGAACACCGGGGAGCTGTTTTTT.

The CDR3 coding sequence is TGTGCCAGCAGTAATCTCGGGACAGGAGATCAGCCCCAGCATTTT. It yields the protein CASSNLGTGDQPQHF. The chain has TRBV28 and TRBJ1-5; 8 bases line up with TRBD1. CDR3 length equals 15 residues. The germline CDR1 and CDR2 sequences are MDHEN and SYDVKM. V was clipped by 5 bases and J by 5 bases; unmatched bases: 8.

The V gene is TRBV4-1, the J gene TRBJ1-4; D remains unclear. CDR1 and CDR2 (germline): MGHRA, YSYEKL. The CDR3 runs to 22 residues. Trimming cost V 0 bases and J 0 bases, with 26 bases left between them. DNA for the CDR3: TGCGCCAGCAGCCAAGAAATTCCCCCTTCAGTTTCTAGCCGTTCAACTAATGAAAAACTGTTTTTT. It yields the protein CASSQEIPPSVSSRSTNEKLFF.

Many counts were recorded for this clonotype. The rearrangement links TRBV30 to TRBJ1-3; D call uncertain. The V and J ends lost 3 bases and 4 bases respectively, with 10 bases between them. The CDR3 loop spans 13 amino acids. CDR1 and CDR2 (germline): GTSNPN, SVGIG (reference sequence). The CDR3 DNA sequence: TGTGCCTGGAGGGCCCGCCCGGGAAACACCATATATTTT. Its translation is CAWRARPGNTIYF. The variable domain in full, completed from reference TRBV30 and TRBJ1-3, reads SQTIHQWPATLVQPVGSPLSLECTVEGTSNPNLYWYRQAAGRGLQLLFYSVGIGQISSEVPQNLSASRPQDRQFILSSKKLLLSDSGFYLCAWRARPGNTIYFGEGSWLTVV.

This clonotype was recorded at least ten times. This chain connects TRBV6-2 or TRBV6-3 to TRBJ2-3; D unresolved. Germline V CDR1 and CDR2: MNHEY, SVGEGT. The CDR3 contains 14 residues. Trimming left V 6 bases short and J 5 bases short, with 15 bases between. The CDR3 nucleotides read TGTGCCAGCAGGCTGGACGGATCCCGAGATACGCAGTATTTT. Protein product: CASRLDGSRDTQYF.

The V and J genes are TRBV7-2 and TRBJ2-2; a possible D gene is TRBD1 (6 bases). This CDR3 spans 20 amino acids. Germline CDR1 reads SGHTA; CDR2 reads FQGNSA. V lost 5 bases, J lost 4 bases, and 29 bases lay in between. The CDR3 region has the DNA TGTGCCAGCAGCATACACAGGGTGCAGGGACCAAAAAAGGGCACCGGGGAGCTGTTTTTT. As protein: CASSIHRVQGPKKGTGELFF.

This clonotype was picked up a small number of times. V usage is TRBV5-4 and J usage is TRBJ1-2; possible D gene TRBD1, 5 bases. The ends were cut back, 3 bases at V and 4 bases at J, with 13 bases in the middle. The CDR3 sequence is 14 residues long. Germline V lookup: CDR1 SGHNT, CDR2 YYREEE (reference sequence). The CDR3 loop reads CASSSMQGGYGYTF. The CDR3 DNA is TGTGCCAGCAGCTCCATGCAGGGCGGCTATGGCTACACCTTC.